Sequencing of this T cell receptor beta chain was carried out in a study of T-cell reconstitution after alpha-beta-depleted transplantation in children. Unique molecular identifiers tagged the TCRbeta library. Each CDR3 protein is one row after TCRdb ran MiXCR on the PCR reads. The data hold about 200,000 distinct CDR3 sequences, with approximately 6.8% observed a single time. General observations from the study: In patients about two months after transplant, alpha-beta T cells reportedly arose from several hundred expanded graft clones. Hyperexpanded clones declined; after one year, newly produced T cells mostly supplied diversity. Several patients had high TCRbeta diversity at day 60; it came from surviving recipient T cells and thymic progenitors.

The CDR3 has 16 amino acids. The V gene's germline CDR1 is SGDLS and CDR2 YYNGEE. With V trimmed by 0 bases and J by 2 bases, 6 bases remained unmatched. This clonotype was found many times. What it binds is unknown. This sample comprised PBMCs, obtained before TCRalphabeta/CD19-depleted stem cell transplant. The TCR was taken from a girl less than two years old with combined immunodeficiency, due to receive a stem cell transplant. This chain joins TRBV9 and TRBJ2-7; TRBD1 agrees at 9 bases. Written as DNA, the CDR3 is TGTGCCAGCAGCGTAGACGGACAGGGGAGAGCCTACGAGCAGTACTTC. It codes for CASSVDGQGRAYEQYF.